Listed below are T cell receptor beta chains from one sample, sequenced in a study of PD-1 blockade in classical Hodgkin lymphoma. Produced via immunoSEQ multiplex PCR; TCRdb's table is partial and in-frame only. The repertoire holds around 99,000 clones, with roughly 80% as singletons. The source material was peripheral blood mononuclear cells (PBMCs), sampled before the second cycle of nivolumab. These receptors were obtained from a human donor with classical Hodgkin lymphoma. Each CDR3 is given with its conserved first and last residue. D genes are given only for firm matches. For some rows the clone size is stated as once, few or many, or as a class when expanded; others skip it.

clone size,V gene,D gene,J gene,CDR3 DNA,CDR3 protein
NA,TRBV5-1,TRBD1,TRBJ2-7,TGCGCCAGCAGCTGGGATCGGACAGGGACGAGCTCCTACGAGCAGTACTTC,CASSWDRTGTSSYEQYF
NA,TRBV28,TRBD2,TRBJ2-1,TGTGCCAGCAGGTTTGGTAGGACTAGCGCATACAATGAGCAGTTCTTC,CASRFGRTSAYNEQFF
NA,TRBV6-1,NA,TRBJ2-5,TGTGCCAGCACCTTCGAGGGTTTCCAAGAGACCCAGTACTTC,CASTFEGFQETQYF
few,TRBV10-3,NA,TRBJ2-1,TGTGCCACCGCTGGGGGCTCCTACAATGAGCAGTTCTTC,CATAGGSYNEQFF
NA,TRBV6-5,TRBD2,TRBJ2-2,TGTGCCAGCGGGGGGGTCCGTTCGGGCACCGGGGAGCTGTTTTTT,CASGGVRSGTGELFF
NA,TRBV19,TRBD1,TRBJ2-7,TGTGCCAGTAGTATCGAATCCGGGACAGGGGGGGGCGAGCAGTACTTC,CASSIESGTGGGEQYF
NA,TRBV5-1,NA,TRBJ2-1,TGCGCCAGCAGCTTGGAGACAGAGCAGTTCTTC,CASSLETEQFF
NA,TRBV11-2,NA,TRBJ2-7,TGTGCCAGCAGGGAAGCCTACCGGGGAGCCTACGAGCAGTACTTC,CASREAYRGAYEQYF
medium-sized,TRBV14,TRBD1,TRBJ1-2,TGTGCCAGCAGCGGGGACAGCAACTATGGCTACACCTTC,CASSGDSNYGYTF
NA,TRBV11-2,TRBD2,TRBJ2-3,TGTGCCAGCAGCTTAGTAGCGGGACGAGCAGATACGCAGTATTTT,CASSLVAGRADTQYF
NA,TRBV7-6,TRBD2,TRBJ2-7,TGTGCCAGCAGACCGGGGGGGTCCACCCGAGACGAGCAGTACTTC,CASRPGGSTRDEQYF
NA,TRBV5-6,NA,TRBJ1-2,TGTGCCAGCAGCCAAACAGGGAACTATGGCTACACCTTC,CASSQTGNYGYTF
NA,TRBV2,TRBD1,TRBJ2-7,TGTGCCAGCAGCTCCGGGACAGGGAAGACCTACGAGCAGTACTTC,CASSSGTGKTYEQYF
NA,TRBV4-3,TRBD1,TRBJ1-2,TGCGCCAGCAGCATCCGGGACAGAACTAACTATGGCTACACCTTC,CASSIRDRTNYGYTF
NA,TRBV9,TRBD1,TRBJ1-2,TGTGCCAGCAGCAAGACGGGGACAGGTTTATCTGGCTACACCTTC,CASSKTGTGLSGYTF
NA,TRBV18,TRBD2,TRBJ2-1,TGTGCCAGCTCACTAGCGGGTGACTACAATGAGCAGTTCTTC,CASSLAGDYNEQFF
NA,TRBV11-2,NA,TRBJ2-1,TGTGCCAGCAGCTTCTCAGGGTCCTACAATGAGCAGTTCTTC,CASSFSGSYNEQFF
few,TRBV5-5,NA,TRBJ1-5,TGTGCCAGCAGCTTGTATTGGGGAAGCAATCAGCCCCAGCATTTT,CASSLYWGSNQPQHF
NA,TRBV10-3,NA,TRBJ2-5,TGTGCCGCCACGGGGTCAGGGAATCAAGAGACCCAGTACTTC,CAATGSGNQETQYF
NA,TRBV15,NA,TRBJ1-4,TGTGCCACCAGGGAACGCCGGGACATGGAGGAAAAACTGTTTTTT,CATRERRDMEEKLFF
NA,TRBV28,NA,TRBJ1-1,TGTGCCAGCAGGGGAGAGGCCGAAACCCAGGACACTGAAGCTTTCTTT,CASRGEAETQDTEAFF
NA,TRBV5-1,NA,TRBJ2-5,TGCGCCAGCAGCTTGGCCACGGGGGAGACCCAGTACTTC,CASSLATGETQYF
NA,TRBV6-1,NA,TRBJ1-2,TGTGCCAGCAGTGAAGGTCCGGGACAAATCTATGGCTACACCTTC,CASSEGPGQIYGYTF